This T cell receptor (beta chain) is from a study of OX40 agonist ivuxolimab in advanced cancers. Study overall: Patients receiving dose escalation had hepatocellular carcinoma, melanoma, renal cell or head and neck cancer.

This table comes from immunoSEQ multiplex PCR, and its TCRdb copy is limited to in-frame clones, with some not included. The sample includes roughly 80,000 clones, about nine tenths of them seen just once. V lost 5 bases to trimming and J lost 4 bases; unmatched junction nucleotides: 7. CDR3 size: 15 residues. From germline, CDR1 is MDHEN and CDR2 SYDVKM. On this clone: Antigen specificity is unknown.

Study observations and caveats: Antigen specificity was not determined for the expanded peripheral T cells.

This receptor was identified in an adult with an advanced solid tumor such as melanoma, head and neck, liver or kidney cancer. The chain links TRBV28 to TRBJ1-4, with 7 bases that match TRBD1. The sequencing here drew on CD4+ or CD8+ T cells sorted from blood, taken in a trial of the OX40 agonist ivuxolimab. Here the CDR3 reads CASSPPGGGNEKLFF. The CDR3 nucleotides read TGTGCCAGCAGTCCCCCAGGGGGGGGTAATGAAAAACTGTTTTTT.